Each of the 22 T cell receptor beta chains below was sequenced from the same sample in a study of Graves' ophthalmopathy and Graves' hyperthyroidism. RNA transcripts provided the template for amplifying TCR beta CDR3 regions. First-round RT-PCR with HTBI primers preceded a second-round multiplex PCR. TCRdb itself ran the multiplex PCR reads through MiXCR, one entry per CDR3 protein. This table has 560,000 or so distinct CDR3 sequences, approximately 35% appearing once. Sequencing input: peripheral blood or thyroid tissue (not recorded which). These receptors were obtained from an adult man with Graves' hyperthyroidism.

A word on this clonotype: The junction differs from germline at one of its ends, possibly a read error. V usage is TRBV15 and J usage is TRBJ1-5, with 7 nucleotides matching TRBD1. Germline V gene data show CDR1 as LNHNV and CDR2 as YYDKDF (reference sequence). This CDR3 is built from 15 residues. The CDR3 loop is CAASSLGQTNQPQHF. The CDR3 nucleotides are TGTGCCGCCAGCAGCTTGGGACAGACCAATCAGCCCCAGCATTTT.

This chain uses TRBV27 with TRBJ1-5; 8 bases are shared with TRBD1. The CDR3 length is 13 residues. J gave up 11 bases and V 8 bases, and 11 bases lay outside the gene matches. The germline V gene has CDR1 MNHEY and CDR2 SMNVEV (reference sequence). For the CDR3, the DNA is TGTGCCAGCGGCGGACAGGGTTTGGCAGCCCAGCATTTT. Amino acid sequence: CASGGQGLAAQHF.

Here the CDR3 DNA reads TGTGCCAGCAGACGGTGGGGGGGTCGCACCGGGGAGCTGTTTTTT. This gives the protein CASRRWGGRTGELFF. V is TRBV5-4 and J is TRBJ2-2; 7 nucleotides align to TRBD2. The length of the CDR3 is 15 residues. Looked up from germline, CDR1 is SGHNT and CDR2 is YYREEE (reference sequence). With V trimmed by 5 bases and J by 4 bases, 8 bases remained unmatched.

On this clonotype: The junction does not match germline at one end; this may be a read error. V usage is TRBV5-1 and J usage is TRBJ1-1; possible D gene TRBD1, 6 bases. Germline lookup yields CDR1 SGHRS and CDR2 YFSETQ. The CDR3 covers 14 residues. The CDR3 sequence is CASSTQGSNTEAFF. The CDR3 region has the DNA TGTGCCAGCTCAACCCAGGGGTCGAACACTGAAGCTTTCTTT. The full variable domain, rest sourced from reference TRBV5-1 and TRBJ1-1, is KAGVTQTPRYLIKTRGQQVTLSCSPISGHRSVSWYQQTPGQGLQFLFEYFSETQRNKGNFPGRFSGRQFSNSRSEMNVSTLELGDSALYLCASSTQGSNTEAFFGQGTRLTVV.

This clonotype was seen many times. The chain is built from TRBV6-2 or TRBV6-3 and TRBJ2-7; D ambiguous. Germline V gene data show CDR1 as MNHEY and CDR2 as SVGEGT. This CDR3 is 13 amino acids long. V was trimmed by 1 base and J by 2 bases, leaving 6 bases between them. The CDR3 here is CASSYLTAYEQYF. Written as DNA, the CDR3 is TGTGCCAGCAGTTACTTGACCGCCTACGAGCAGTACTTC.

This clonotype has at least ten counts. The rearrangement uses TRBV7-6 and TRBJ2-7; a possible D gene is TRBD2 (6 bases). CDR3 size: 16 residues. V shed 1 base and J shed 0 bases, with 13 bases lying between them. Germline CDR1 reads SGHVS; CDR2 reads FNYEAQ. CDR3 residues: CASSLEGGVASYEQYF. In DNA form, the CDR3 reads TGTGCCAGCAGCTTAGAGGGCGGGGTGGCCTCCTACGAGCAGTACTTC.

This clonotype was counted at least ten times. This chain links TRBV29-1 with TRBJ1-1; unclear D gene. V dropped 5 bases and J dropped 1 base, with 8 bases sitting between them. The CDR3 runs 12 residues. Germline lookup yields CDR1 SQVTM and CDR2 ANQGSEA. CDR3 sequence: CSVRSANTEAFF. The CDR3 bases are TGCAGCGTTCGAAGTGCGAACACTGAAGCTTTCTTT.

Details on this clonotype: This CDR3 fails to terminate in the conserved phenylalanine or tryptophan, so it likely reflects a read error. As DNA, the CDR3 is TGCGCCAGCAGCCCTGGACAGGGAAGCCACTTAAACTATGGCTACACCCTC. It yields the protein CASSPGQGSHLNYGYTL. This chain links TRBV5-1 with TRBJ1-2, with 8 bases identical to TRBD1. In germline, CDR1 is SGHRS, CDR2 YFSETQ. This CDR3 is 17 amino acids long. Unmatched junction bases numbered 13, after V lost 4 bases and J lost 2 bases.

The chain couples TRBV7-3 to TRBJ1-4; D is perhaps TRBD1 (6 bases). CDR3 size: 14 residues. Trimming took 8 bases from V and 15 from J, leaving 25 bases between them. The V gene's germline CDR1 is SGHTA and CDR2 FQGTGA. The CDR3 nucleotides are TGTGCCAGCCGCAACAGGGAGGACCTGAACAAGGTGTTTTTT. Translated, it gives CASRNREDLNKVFF.

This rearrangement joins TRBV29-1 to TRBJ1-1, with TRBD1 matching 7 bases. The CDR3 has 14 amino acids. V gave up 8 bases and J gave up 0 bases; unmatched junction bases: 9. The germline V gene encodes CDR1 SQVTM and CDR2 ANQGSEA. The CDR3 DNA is TGCAGCTCACTTGGGACAGAAATGAACACTGAAGCTTTCTTT. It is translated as CSSLGTEMNTEAFF.

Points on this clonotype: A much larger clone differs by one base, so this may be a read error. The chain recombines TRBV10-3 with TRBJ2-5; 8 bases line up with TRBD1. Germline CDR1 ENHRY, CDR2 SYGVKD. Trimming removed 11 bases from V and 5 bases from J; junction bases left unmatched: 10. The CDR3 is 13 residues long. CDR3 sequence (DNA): TGTGCCGTTAGGAGCAGGGGGCGGGAGACCCAGTACTTC. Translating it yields CAVRSRGRETQYF.

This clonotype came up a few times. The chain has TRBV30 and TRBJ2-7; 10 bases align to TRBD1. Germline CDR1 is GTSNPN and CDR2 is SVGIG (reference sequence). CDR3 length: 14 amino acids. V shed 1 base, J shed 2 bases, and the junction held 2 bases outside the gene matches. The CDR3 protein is CAWSAGTGAYEQYF. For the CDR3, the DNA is TGTGCCTGGAGTGCCGGGACAGGGGCCTACGAGCAGTACTTC. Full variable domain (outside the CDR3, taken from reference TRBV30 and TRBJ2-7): SQTIHQWPATLVQPVGSPLSLECTVEGTSNPNLYWYRQAAGRGLQLLFYSVGIGQISSEVPQNLSASRPQDRQFILSSKKLLLSDSGFYLCAWSAGTGAYEQYFGPGTRLTVT.

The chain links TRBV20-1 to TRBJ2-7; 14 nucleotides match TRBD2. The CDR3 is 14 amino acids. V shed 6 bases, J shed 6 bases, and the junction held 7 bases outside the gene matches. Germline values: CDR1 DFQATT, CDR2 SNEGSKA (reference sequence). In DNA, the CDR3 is TGCAGTGCAGAAACCGGGACTAGCGGGAGCGAGCAGTACTTC. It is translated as CSAETGTSGSEQYF.

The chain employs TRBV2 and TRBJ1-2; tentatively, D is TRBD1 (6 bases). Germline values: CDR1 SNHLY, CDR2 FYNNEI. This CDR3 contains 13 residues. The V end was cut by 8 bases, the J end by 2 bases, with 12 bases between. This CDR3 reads CASVTGTNYGYTF. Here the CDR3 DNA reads TGTGCCAGCGTAACCGGGACAAACTATGGCTACACCTTC.

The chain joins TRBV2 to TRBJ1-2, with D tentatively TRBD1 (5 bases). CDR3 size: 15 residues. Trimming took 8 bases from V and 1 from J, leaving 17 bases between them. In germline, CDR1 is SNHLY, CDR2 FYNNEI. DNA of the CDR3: TGTGCCAGCTCACCCGGGACGGCCCATAACTATGGCTACACCTTC. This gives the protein CASSPGTAHNYGYTF.

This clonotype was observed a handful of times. The CDR3 DNA is TGTGCCAGCTCACCACCGTTACAGAGAGAGACCCAGTACTTC. This encodes CASSPPLQRETQYF. V is TRBV18 and J is TRBJ2-5; D uncertain. Germline V lookup: CDR1 KGHSH, CDR2 LQKENI. This CDR3 is 14 amino acids long. V lost 0 bases to trimming and J lost 4 bases, with 9 bases between them.

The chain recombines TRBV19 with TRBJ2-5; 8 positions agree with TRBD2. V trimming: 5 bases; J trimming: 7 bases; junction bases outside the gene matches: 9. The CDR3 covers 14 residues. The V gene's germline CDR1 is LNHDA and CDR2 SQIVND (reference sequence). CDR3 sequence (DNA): TGTGCCAGTAGTCCAGGGACTAGAGGCGGGACCCAGTACTTC. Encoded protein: CASSPGTRGGTQYF.

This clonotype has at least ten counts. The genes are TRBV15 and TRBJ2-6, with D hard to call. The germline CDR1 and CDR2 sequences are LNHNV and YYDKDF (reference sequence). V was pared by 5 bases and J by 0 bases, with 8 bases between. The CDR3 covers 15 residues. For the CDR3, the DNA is TGTGCCACCAGCGTTAGAAGCTCTGGGGCCAACGTCCTGACTTTC. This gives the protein CATSVRSSGANVLTF.

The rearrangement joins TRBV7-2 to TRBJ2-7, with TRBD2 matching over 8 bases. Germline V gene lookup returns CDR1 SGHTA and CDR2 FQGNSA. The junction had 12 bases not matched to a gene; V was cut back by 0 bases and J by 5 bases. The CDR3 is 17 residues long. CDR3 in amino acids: CASSLAGSGTRPHEQYF. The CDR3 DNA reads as TGTGCCAGCAGCTTAGCGGGTAGCGGGACTCGCCCCCACGAGCAGTACTTC.

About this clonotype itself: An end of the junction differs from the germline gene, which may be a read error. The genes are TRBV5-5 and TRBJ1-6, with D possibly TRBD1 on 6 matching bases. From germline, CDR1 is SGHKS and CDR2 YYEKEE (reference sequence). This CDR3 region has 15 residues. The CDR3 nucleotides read TGCGCCAGCAGCCAAGGAGGGGGTAATAATTCACCCCTCCACTTT. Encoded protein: CASSQGGGNNSPLHF.

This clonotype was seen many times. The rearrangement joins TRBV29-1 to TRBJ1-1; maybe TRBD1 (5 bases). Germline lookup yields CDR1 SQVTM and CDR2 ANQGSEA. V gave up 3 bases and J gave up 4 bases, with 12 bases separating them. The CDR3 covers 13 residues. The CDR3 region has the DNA TGCAGCGTTGAGGAGGGGACCTCCACTGAAGCTTTCTTT. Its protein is CSVEEGTSTEAFF.

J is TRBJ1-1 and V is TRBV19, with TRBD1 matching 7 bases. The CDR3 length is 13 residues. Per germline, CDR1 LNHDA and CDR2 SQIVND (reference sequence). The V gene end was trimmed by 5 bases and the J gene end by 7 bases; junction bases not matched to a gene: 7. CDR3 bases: TGTGCCAGTAGTCTAGTACAGGGGAATGAAGCTTTCTTT. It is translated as CASSLVQGNEAFF. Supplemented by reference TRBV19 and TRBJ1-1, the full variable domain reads DGGITQSPKYLFRKEGQNVTLSCEQNLNHDAMYWYRQDPGQGLRLIYYSQIVNDFQKGDIAEGYSVSREKKESFPLTVTSAQKNPTAFYLCASSLVQGNEAFFGQGTRLTVV.